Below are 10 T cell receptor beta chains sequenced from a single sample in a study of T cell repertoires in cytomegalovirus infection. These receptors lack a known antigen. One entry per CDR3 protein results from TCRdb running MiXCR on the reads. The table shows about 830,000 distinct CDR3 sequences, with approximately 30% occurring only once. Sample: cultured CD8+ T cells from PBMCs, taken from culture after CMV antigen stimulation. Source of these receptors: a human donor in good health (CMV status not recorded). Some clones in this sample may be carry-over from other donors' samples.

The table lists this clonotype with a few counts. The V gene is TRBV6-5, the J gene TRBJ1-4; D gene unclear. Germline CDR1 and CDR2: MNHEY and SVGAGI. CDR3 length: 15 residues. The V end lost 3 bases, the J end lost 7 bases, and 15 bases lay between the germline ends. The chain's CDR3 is CASSYGGSPAEKLFF. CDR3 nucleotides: TGTGCCAGCAGTTATGGAGGGTCTCCCGCTGAAAAACTGTTTTTT.

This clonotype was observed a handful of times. The CDR3 protein is CASSLEQASYYEQYF. The DNA for the CDR3 is TGTGCCAGCAGCTTAGAACAGGCTTCATACTACGAGCAGTACTTC. The rearrangement uses TRBV7-9 and TRBJ2-7; maybe TRBD1 (5 bases). With 1 base removed from V and 3 bases from J, the gap between germline ends came to 13 bases. Germline V gene lookup returns CDR1 SEHNR and CDR2 FQNEAQ (reference sequence). The CDR3 is made up of 15 amino acids.

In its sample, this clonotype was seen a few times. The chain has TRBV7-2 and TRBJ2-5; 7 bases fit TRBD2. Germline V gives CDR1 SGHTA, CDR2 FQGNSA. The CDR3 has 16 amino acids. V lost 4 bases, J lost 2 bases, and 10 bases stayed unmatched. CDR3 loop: CASSSAGRGIQETQYF. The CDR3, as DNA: TGTGCCAGCAGCTCCGCCGGGCGGGGGATACAAGAGACCCAGTACTTC.

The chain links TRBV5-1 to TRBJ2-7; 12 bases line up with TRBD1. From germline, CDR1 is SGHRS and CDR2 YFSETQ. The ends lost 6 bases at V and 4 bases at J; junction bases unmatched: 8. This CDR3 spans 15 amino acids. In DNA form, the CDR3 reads TGCGCCAGCACACTCCCGGGACAGGGGGCGTACGAGCAGTACTTC. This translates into CASTLPGQGAYEQYF.

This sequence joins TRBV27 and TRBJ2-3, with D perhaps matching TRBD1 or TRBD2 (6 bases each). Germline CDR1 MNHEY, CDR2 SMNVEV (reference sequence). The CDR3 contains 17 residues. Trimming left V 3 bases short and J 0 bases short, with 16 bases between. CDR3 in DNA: TGTGCCAGCAGTTTTAATCCGCCGGGGGCTAGCACAGATACGCAGTATTTT. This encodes CASSFNPPGASTDTQYF.

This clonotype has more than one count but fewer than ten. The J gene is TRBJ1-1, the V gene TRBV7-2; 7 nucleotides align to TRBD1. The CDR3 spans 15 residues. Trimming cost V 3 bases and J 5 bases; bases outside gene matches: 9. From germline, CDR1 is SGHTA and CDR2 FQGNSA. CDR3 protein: CASSLTGTRRTEAFF. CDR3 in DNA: TGTGCCAGCAGCTTGACAGGGACTCGGCGGACTGAAGCTTTCTTT.

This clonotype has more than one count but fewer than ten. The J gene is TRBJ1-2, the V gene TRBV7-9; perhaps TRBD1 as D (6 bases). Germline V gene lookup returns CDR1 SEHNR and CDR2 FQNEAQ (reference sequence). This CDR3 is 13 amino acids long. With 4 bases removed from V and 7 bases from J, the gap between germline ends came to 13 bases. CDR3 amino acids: CASSSDSLSGYTF. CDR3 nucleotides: TGTGCCAGCAGCTCGGACAGCCTTAGTGGCTACACCTTC.

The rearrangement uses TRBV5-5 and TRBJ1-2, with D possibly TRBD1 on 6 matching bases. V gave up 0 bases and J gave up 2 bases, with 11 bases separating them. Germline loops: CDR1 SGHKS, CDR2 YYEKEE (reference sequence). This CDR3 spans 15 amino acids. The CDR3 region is CASSLAKGGNYGYTF. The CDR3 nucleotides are TGTGCCAGCAGCTTGGCGAAGGGGGGAAACTATGGCTACACCTTC.

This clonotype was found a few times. This CDR3 is CASKQGNSNQPQHF. The DNA of the CDR3 is TGTGCCAGCAAACAGGGAAATAGCAATCAGCCCCAGCATTTT. The genes are TRBV27 and TRBJ1-5; tentatively, D is TRBD1 (6 bases). With 7 bases removed from V and 0 bases from J, the gap between germline ends came to 10 bases. Per the germline V gene, CDR1 is MNHEY and CDR2 is SMNVEV (reference sequence). CDR3 length: 14 residues.

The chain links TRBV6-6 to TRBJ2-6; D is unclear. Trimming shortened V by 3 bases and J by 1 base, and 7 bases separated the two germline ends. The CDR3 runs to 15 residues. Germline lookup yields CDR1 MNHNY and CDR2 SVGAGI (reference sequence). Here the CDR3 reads CASSYIKSGANVLTF. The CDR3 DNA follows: TGTGCCAGCAGTTATATTAAGTCTGGGGCCAACGTCCTGACTTTC.